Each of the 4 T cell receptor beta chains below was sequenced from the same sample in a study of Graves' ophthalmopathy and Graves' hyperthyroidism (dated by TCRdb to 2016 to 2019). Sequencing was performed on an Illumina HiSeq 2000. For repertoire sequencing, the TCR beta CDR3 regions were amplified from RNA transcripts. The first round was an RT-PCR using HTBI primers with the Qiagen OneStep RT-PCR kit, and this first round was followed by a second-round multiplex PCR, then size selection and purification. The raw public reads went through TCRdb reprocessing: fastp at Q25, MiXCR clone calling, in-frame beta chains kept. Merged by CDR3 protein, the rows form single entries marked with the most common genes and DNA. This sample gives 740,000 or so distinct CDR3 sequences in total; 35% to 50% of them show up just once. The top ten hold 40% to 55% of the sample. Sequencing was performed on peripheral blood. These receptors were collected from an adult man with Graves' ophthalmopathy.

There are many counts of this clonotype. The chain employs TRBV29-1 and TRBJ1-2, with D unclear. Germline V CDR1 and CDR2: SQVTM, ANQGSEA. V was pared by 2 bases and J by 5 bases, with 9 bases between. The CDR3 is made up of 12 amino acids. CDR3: CSVESRLYGYTF. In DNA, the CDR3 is TGCAGCGTTGAATCCCGGCTGTATGGCTACACCTTC.

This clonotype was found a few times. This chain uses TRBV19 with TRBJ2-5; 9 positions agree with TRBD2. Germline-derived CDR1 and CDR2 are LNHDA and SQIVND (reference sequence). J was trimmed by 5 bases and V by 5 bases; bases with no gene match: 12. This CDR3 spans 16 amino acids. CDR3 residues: CASSSSSAGGWETQYF. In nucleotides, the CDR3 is TGTGCCAGTAGTTCTTCCTCAGCGGGGGGTTGGGAGACCCAGTACTTC. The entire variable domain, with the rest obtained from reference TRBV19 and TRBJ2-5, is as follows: DGGITQSPKYLFRKEGQNVTLSCEQNLNHDAMYWYRQDPGQGLRLIYYSQIVNDFQKGDIAEGYSVSREKKESFPLTVTSAQKNPTAFYLCASSSSSAGGWETQYFGPGTRLLVL.

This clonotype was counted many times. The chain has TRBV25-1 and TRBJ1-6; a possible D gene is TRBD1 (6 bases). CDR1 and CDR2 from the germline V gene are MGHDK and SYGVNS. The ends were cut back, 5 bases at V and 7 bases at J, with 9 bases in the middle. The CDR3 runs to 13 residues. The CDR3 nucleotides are TGTGCCAGCAGTTGCACAGGGAATTCACCCCTCCACTTT. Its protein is CASSCTGNSPLHF.

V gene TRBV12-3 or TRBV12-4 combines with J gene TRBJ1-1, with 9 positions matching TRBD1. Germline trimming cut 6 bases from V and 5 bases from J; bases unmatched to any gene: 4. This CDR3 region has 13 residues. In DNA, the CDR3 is TGTGCCAGCAGAACAGGGGGCTGGACTGAAGCTTTCTTT. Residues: CASRTGGWTEAFF.